The T cell receptor beta chain described here comes from a study of blood T cell repertoires in COVID-19. Study details: Samples taken during acute and convalescent COVID-19 were collected in the United States, Italy and Spain. PBMCs, B-cell-depleted T cells, or T cells provided the cDNA or gDNA that made up the material.

Source study methods: Nucleated cell counts were estimated from reference gene primer amplification. Generated by immunoSEQ multiplex PCR, the TCRdb table keeps only in-frame clones and is missing some. The V and J calls and clone size were taken over from that table, and D and trimming were inferred from the DNA. The table lists some 190,000 clones, approximately 80% of them singletons. Germline loops: CDR1 MDHEN, CDR2 SYDVKM. The CDR3 consists of 15 residues. V was shortened by 6 bases and J by 2 bases, with 11 bases between the two germline ends. This chain joins TRBV28 and TRBJ2-6, with D hard to call. The material sequenced was peripheral blood. This TCR derives from a woman between 50 and 59 years old with acute or convalescent COVID-19. The CDR3 is CASRSRLTGANVLTF. CDR3 DNA sequence: TGTGCCAGCAGGAGCAGGCTTACTGGGGCCAACGTCCTGACTTTC.